This T cell receptor (beta chain) originates from a study of CD8+ T cells in alopecia areata. Study-level background: Oral tofacitinib, 5 to 10 mg twice daily, was given in an open-label trial. By percentage of affected scalp area, the severity of treated patients was scored. Study-level findings and limits: Mice showed clearer TCR sharing than patients did, a gap that was possibly HLA-related. Whether baseline CD8+ expansion is linked to response remains uncertain, given a single nonresponder.

Extracted from the samples, RNA was reverse transcribed into cDNA to serve as the sequencing template. Here immunoSEQ multiplex PCR was the method, and the copy in TCRdb shows in-frame clones only, minus some. The table lists 150,000 to 250,000 clones, more than 45% of them singletons. Treatment meaning: oral pan-JAK inhibitor, 5-10 mg twice daily. This clone was picked up a small number of times. Its specificity is unknown. Source: CD4+ T cells sorted from blood, taken at week 24, from a patient treated with tofacitinib. The source of this sequence is a human donor with alopecia areata.

The DNA of the CDR3 is TGTGCCGTCGCAGGCACCCACGAGCAGTACTTC. It yields the protein CAVAGTHEQYF. The chain is built from TRBV19 and TRBJ2-7; D unresolved. Per the germline V gene, CDR1 is LNHDA and CDR2 is SQIVND (reference sequence). This CDR3 has 11 amino acids. V lost 11 bases to trimming and J lost 5 bases, with 13 bases between them.